The rows below give T cell receptor beta chains drawn from one sample of a study of spatial heterogeneity in lung cancer. Each CDR3 protein is one row after TCRdb ran MiXCR on the 5' RACE reads. This sample yields 35,000 to 50,000 distinct CDR3 sequences, of which approximately 22% are seen a single time; about 7% belongs to the top ten. The input for sequencing was PBMCs, taken at follow-up. These receptor sequences come from a female donor with early-stage non-small cell lung cancer. CDR3s include the opening cysteine and the closing phenylalanine or tryptophan. The D gene is left open where the match is weak. The size entry is marked missing in some rows and otherwise reads once, few, many or a size class.

clone size	D gene	V gene	J gene	CDR3 protein	CDR3 DNA
many	TRBD2	TRBV11-2	TRBJ2-3	CASSALAGATDTQYF	TGTGCCAGCAGCGCATTAGCGGGGGCCACAGATACGCAGTATTTT
-	-	TRBV10-1	TRBJ2-3	CASSEGLEGKNTDTQYF	TGCGCCAGCAGTGAGGGTCTAGAGGGTAAAAACACAGATACGCAGTATTTT
-	-	TRBV30	TRBJ1-1	CAWSKTGATEAFF	TGTGCCTGGAGTAAGACGGGGGCCACTGAAGCTTTCTTT
many	-	TRBV12-3/TRBV12-4	TRBJ2-2	CASSLLFTGELFF	TGTGCCAGCAGCCTACTGTTCACCGGGGAGCTGTTTTTT
few	-	TRBV20-1	TRBJ2-5	CSARPPPRQGRQETQYF	TGCAGTGCTAGACCTCCCCCCCGCCAGGGGCGGCAAGAGACCCAGTACTTC
-	-	TRBV11-2	TRBJ2-1	CASSLDYGKQFF	TGTGCCAGCAGCTTAGATTACGGAAAGCAGTTCTTC
many	TRBD2	TRBV7-6	TRBJ2-1	CASSQKRATSGGYEQFF	TGTGCCAGCAGCCAAAAGAGGGCGACTAGCGGGGGTTATGAGCAGTTCTTC
once	TRBD1	TRBV27	TRBJ2-1	CASSTGTGSYNEQFF	TGTGCCAGCAGCACCGGGACAGGCTCCTACAATGAGCAGTTCTTC
-	-	TRBV5-1	TRBJ1-4	CASSLRQNHEKLFF	TGCGCCAGCAGCTTACGGCAGAACCATGAAAAACTGTTTTTT
-	TRBD2	TRBV7-2	TRBJ2-2	CASSPGLALTGELFF	TGTGCCAGTTCGCCCGGACTAGCTCTAACCGGGGAGCTGTTTTTT
many	TRBD1	TRBV18	TRBJ1-2	CASSPPAGGRGYGYTF	TGTGCCAGCTCACCACCGGCAGGGGGGCGCGGCTATGGCTACACCTTC
-	TRBD1	TRBV5-1	TRBJ1-1	CASSLYLLGQPNTEAFF	TGCGCCAGCAGCTTATATCTCCTGGGACAGCCGAACACTGAAGCTTTCTTT
-	TRBD2	TRBV12-3/TRBV12-4	TRBJ2-7	CASMAGGDHEQYF	TGTGCCAGCATGGCGGGAGGAGACCACGAGCAGTACTTC
-	-	TRBV7-9	TRBJ2-2	CASSLERRPTGELFF	TGTGCCAGCAGCTTAGAGCGGAGACCCACCGGGGAGCTGTTTTTT
-	-	TRBV5-1	TRBJ1-2	CASSWDGAGSYTF	TGCGCCAGCAGCTGGGACGGTGCGGGTAGCTACACCTTC
-	TRBD1	TRBV3-1	TRBJ2-2	CASSRWTGANTGELFF	TGTGCCAGCAGCCGATGGACAGGGGCGAACACCGGGGAGCTGTTTTTT
-	TRBD1	TRBV7-9	TRBJ2-1	CASSFTGTGSAEQFF	TGTGCCAGCAGCTTTACCGGGACAGGGAGTGCTGAGCAGTTCTTC
-	-	TRBV29-1	TRBJ1-3	CSVEGLGLSGNTIYF	TGCAGCGTTGAAGGACTCGGCCTCTCTGGAAACACCATATATTTT
many	-	TRBV5-4	TRBJ2-2	CASRLLGQTNTGELFF	TGTGCCAGCAGATTACTCGGACAGACGAACACCGGGGAGCTGTTTTTT
many	TRBD1	TRBV11-2	TRBJ2-7	CASSLANRGLGSYEQYF	TGTGCCAGCAGCTTGGCCAACAGGGGGCTTGGATCCTACGAGCAGTACTTC
many	-	TRBV6-5	TRBJ1-2	CASSYEGGYTF	TGTGCCAGCAGTTATGAGGGTGGCTACACCTTC
-	-	TRBV16	TRBJ1-1	CASSQSPGNTEAFF	TGTGCCAGCAGCCAATCCCCAGGCAACACTGAAGCTTTCTTT
many	-	TRBV9	TRBJ1-1	CASSQGQSSEAFF	TGTGCCAGCAGCCAGGGACAATCTTCTGAAGCTTTCTTT
-	-	TRBV12-5	TRBJ2-5	CASGPPRTPLETQYF	TGTGCTAGTGGTCCTCCTCGGACGCCGTTGGAGACCCAGTACTTC
many	TRBD1	TRBV29-1	TRBJ1-6	CSVTGALGSPLHF	TGCAGCGTTACAGGGGCCCTAGGTTCACCCCTCCACTTT
few	TRBD2	TRBV7-9	TRBJ2-7	CASSLVALAGAPNYEQYF	TGTGCCAGCAGCTTAGTGGCACTAGCGGGCGCCCCGAACTACGAGCAGTACTTC